In this sample, the clone carrying this T cell receptor (beta chain) turned up many times. Antigen: not known. PBMCs stemmed from 7.5 to 10 ml of fresh peripheral blood. This sample is drawn from a study of Graves' ophthalmopathy and Graves' hyperthyroidism. Study results and caveats: Most expanded clonotypes from thyroid (those above 0.001 frequency) were also found in blood.

V shed 1 base, J shed 1 base, and the junction held 4 bases outside the gene matches. Germline CDR1 MDHEN, CDR2 SYDVKM. The CDR3 has 15 amino acids. RNA transcripts served as template for amplifying TCR beta CDR3 sequences. First-round RT-PCR relied on HTBI primers, and a second-round multiplex PCR came next. TCRdb recomputed calls from the multiplex PCR reads with MiXCR, one row per CDR3 protein. This repertoire shows 400,000 to 500,000 distinct CDR3 sequences, roughly 20% found once; its top ten account for roughly 3%. The rearrangement joins TRBV28 to TRBJ2-7; 7 bases line up with TRBD2. The source of this sequence is a woman between 18 and 30 years old with stable Graves' hyperthyroidism. The sample taken for sequencing was peripheral blood. DNA for the CDR3: TGTGCCAGCAGTTTATCCGGGACTACATCCTACGAGCAGTACTTC. It yields the protein CASSLSGTTSYEQYF.